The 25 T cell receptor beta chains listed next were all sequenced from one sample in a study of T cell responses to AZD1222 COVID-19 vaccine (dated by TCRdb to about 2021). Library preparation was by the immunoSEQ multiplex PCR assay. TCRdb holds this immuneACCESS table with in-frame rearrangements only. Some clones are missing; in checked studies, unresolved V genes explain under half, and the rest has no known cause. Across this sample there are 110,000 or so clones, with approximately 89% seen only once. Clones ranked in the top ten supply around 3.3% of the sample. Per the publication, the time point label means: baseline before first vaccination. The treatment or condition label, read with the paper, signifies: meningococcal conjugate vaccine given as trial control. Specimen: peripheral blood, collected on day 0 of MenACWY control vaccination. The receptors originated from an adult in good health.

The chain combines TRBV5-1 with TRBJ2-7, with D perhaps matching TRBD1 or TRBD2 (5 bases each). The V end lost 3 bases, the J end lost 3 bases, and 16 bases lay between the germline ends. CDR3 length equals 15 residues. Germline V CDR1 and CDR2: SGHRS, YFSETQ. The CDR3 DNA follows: TGCGCCAGCAGCTGGTCGCCCGGGGCCCTCTACGAGCAGTACTTC. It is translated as CASSWSPGALYEQYF.

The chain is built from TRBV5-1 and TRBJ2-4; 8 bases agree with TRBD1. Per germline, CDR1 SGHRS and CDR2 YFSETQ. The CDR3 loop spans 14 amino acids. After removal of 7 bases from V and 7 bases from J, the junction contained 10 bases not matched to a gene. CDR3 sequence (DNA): TGCGCCAGCTCCCAGGGGGCAGGGTCGAACATTCAGTACTTC. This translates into CASSQGAGSNIQYF.

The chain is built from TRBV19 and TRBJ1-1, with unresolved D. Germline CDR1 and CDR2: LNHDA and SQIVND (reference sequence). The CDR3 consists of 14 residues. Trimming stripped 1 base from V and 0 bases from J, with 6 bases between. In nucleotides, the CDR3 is TGTGCCAGTAGTATAGGGACGGTGAACACTGAAGCTTTCTTT. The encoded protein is CASSIGTVNTEAFF.

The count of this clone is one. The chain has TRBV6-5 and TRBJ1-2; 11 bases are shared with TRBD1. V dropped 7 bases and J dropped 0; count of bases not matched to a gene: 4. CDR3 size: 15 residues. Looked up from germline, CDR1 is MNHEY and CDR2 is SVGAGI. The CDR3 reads CASNSDRGPNYGYTF. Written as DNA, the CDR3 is TGTGCCAGCAATTCGGACAGGGGGCCTAACTATGGCTACACCTTC.

Written as DNA, the CDR3 is TGTGCCAGCAGCCAAGGCCCAGCGAACTATGGCTACACCTTC. It is translated as CASSQGPANYGYTF. The chain has TRBV3-1 (or the pseudogene TRBV3-2) and TRBJ1-2; D ambiguous. The CDR3 extends over 14 amino acids. The V gene's germline CDR1 is LGHDT and CDR2 YNNKEL (reference sequence). The ends were cut back, 1 base at V and 2 bases at J, with 8 bases in the middle.

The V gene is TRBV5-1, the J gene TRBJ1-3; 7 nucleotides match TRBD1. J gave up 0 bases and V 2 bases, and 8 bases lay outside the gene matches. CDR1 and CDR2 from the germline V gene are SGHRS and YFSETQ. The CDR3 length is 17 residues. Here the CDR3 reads CASSFYRGLHSGNTIYF. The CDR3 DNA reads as TGCGCCAGCAGCTTTTACAGGGGACTCCACTCTGGAAACACCATATATTTT. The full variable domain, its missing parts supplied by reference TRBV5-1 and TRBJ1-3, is KAGVTQTPRYLIKTRGQQVTLSCSPISGHRSVSWYQQTPGQGLQFLFEYFSETQRNKGNFPGRFSGRQFSNSRSEMNVSTLELGDSALYLCASSFYRGLHSGNTIYFGEGSWLTVV.

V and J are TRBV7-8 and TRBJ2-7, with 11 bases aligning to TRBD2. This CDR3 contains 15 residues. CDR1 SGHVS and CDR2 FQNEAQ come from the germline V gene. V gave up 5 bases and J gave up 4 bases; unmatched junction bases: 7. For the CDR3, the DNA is TGTGCCAGCAGCCGAGGGACTAGCGGAAGATACGAGCAGTACTTC. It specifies CASSRGTSGRYEQYF.

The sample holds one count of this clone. CDR3 nucleotides: TGTGCCAGCAGTGACCTCGGCATTTATGAAGCTTTCTTT. This sequence encodes CASSDLGIYEAFF. The genes are TRBV25-1 and TRBJ1-1; D gene ambiguous. Germline V lookup: CDR1 MGHDK, CDR2 SYGVNS. The CDR3 totals 13 residues. Trimming removed 3 bases from V and 7 bases from J, with 12 bases in between.

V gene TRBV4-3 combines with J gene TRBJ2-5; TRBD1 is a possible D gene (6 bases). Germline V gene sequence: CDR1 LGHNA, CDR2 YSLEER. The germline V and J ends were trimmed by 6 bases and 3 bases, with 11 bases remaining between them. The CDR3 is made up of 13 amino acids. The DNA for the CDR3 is TGCGCCAGCAGTAGACAGGAGAAAGAGACCCAGTACTTC. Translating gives CASSRQEKETQYF.

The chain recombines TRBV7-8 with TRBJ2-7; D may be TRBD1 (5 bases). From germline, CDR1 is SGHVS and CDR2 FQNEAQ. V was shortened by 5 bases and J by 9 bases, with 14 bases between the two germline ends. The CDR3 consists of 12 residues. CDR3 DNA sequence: TGTGCCAGCAGCCCCCGCAGGGCCGTGCAGTACTTC. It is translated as CASSPRRAVQYF.

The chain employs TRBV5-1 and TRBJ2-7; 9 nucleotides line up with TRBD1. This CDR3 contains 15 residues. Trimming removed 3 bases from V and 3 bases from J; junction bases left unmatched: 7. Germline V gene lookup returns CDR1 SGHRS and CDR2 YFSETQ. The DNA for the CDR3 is TGCGCCAGCAGCTGGGGGGACAGGGAGAGCTACGAGCAGTACTTC. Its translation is CASSWGDRESYEQYF.

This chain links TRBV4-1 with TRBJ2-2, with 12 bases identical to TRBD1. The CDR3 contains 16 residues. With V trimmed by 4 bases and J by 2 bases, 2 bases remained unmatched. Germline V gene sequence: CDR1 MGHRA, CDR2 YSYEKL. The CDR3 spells CASSRGQGANTGELFF. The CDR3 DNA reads TGCGCCAGCAGCCGGGGACAGGGGGCCAACACCGGGGAGCTGTTTTTT.

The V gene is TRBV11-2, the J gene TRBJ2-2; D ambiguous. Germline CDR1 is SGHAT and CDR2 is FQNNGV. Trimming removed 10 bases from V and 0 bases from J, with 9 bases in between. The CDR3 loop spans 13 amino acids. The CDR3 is CAIAATNTGELFF. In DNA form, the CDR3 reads TGTGCCATCGCAGCGACGAACACCGGGGAGCTGTTTTTT.

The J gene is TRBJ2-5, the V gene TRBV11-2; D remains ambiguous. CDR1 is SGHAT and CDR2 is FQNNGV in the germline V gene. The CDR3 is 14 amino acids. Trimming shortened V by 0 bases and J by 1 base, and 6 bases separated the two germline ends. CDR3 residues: CASSLDGFQETQYF. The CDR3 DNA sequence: TGTGCCAGCAGCTTAGATGGTTTCCAAGAGACCCAGTACTTC.

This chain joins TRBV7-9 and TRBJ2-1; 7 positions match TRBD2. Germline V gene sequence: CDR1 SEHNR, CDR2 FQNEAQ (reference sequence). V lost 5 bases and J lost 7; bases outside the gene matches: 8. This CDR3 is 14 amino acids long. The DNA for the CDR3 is TGTGCCAGCAGCCGGGGGGTATCAGGGAATGAGCAGTTCTTC. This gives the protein CASSRGVSGNEQFF.

For the CDR3, the DNA is TGTGCCAGCAGTCCGCAGACACGGAGCTACGAGCAGTACTTC. Amino acids: CASSPQTRSYEQYF. The chain has TRBV27 and TRBJ2-7; D gene unclear. Germline V CDR1 and CDR2: MNHEY, SMNVEV (reference sequence). The CDR3 spans 14 residues. The germline V and J ends were trimmed by 5 bases and 3 bases, with 14 bases remaining between them.

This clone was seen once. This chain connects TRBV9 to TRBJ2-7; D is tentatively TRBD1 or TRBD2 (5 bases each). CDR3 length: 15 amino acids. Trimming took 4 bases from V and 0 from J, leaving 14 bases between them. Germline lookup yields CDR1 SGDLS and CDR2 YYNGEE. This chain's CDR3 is CASSPGLPNSYEQYF. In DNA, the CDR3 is TGTGCCAGCAGCCCGGGGCTCCCCAACTCCTACGAGCAGTACTTC.

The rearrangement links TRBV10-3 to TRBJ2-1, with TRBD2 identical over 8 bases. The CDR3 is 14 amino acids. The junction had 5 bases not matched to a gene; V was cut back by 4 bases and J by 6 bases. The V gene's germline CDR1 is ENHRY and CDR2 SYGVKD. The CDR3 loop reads CAISGTGTSNEQFF. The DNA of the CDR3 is TGTGCCATCAGTGGAACCGGGACTAGCAATGAGCAGTTCTTC.

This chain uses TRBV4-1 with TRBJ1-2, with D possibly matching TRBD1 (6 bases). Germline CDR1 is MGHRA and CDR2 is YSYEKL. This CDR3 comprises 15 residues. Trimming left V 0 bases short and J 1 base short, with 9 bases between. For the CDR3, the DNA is TGCGCCAGCAGCCAAGATCGACAGGTTAACTATGGCTACACCTTC. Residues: CASSQDRQVNYGYTF.

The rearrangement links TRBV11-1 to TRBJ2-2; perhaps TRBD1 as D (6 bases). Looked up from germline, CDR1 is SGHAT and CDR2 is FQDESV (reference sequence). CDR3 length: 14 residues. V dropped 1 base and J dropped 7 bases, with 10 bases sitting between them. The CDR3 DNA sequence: TGTGCCAGCAGCTTAGACAGGGTTATCGGGGAGCTGTTTTTT. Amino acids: CASSLDRVIGELFF.

The CDR3 region has the DNA TGTGCCAGCAGCCCCACAGCTCTCTCTGGAAACACCATATATTTT. This translates into CASSPTALSGNTIYF. The chain carries TRBV7-9 and TRBJ1-3; D not certain. The CDR3 consists of 15 residues. Germline V gene data show CDR1 as SEHNR and CDR2 as FQNEAQ (reference sequence). Trimming stripped 5 bases from V and 0 bases from J, with 11 bases between.

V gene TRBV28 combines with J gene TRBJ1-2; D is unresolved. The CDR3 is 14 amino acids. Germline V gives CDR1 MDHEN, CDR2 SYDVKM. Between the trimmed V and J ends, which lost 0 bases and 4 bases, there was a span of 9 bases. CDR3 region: CASSLWANSYGYTF. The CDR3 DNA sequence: TGTGCCAGCAGTTTATGGGCGAACAGCTATGGCTACACCTTC.

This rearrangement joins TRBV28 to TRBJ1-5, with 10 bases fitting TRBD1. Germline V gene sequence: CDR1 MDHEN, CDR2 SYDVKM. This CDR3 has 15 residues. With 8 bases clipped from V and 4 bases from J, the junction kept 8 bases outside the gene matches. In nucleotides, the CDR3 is TGTGCCAGCTTCGGGACAGGGGAGGGAAATCAGCCCCAGCATTTT. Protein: CASFGTGEGNQPQHF.

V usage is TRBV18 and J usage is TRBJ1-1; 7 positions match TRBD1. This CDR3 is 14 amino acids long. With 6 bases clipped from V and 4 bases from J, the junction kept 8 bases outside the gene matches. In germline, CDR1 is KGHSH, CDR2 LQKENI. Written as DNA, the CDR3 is TGTGCCAGCTCTCTTCCACAGGGGTCCACTGAAGCTTTCTTT. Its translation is CASSLPQGSTEAFF. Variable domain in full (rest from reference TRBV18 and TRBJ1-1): NAGVMQNPRHLVRRRGQEARLRCSPMKGHSHVYWYRQLPEEGLKFMVYLQKENIIDESGMPKERFSAEFPKEGPSILRIQQVVRGDSAAYFCASSLPQGSTEAFFGQGTRLTVV.

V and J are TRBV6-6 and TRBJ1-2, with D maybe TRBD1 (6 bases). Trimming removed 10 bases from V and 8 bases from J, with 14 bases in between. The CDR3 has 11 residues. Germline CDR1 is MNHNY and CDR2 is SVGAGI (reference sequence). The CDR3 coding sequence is TGTGCCACCCCTGGTGGGGGCGGCTACACCTTC. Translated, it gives CATPGGGGYTF.